These 18 T cell receptor beta chains were all obtained from the same sample, sequenced in a study of identical twins. TCRdb re-derived calls from the 5' RACE reads in MiXCR, one entry per CDR3 protein. The sample shows about 570,000 distinct CDR3 sequences, more than 9% of them seen only once. These data are also associated with another study on yellow fever vaccine responses in identical twins.

The sample was PBMCs. These receptors all come from a woman younger than 30 in good health.

The chain employs TRBV6-1 and TRBJ1-2; maybe TRBD1 (6 bases). Germline assignment: CDR1 MNHNS and CDR2 SASEGT. CDR3 size: 15 residues. Trimming left V 5 bases short and J 2 bases short, with 15 bases between. CDR3 nucleotide sequence: TGTGCCAGCAGTCCTCCGGGACATGACAACTATGGCTACACCTTC. It encodes CASSPPGHDNYGYTF.

The chain combines TRBV24-1 with TRBJ1-2; D not certain. The CDR3 consists of 13 residues. Germline assignment: CDR1 KGHDR and CDR2 SFDVKD. V was pared by 9 bases and J by 7 bases, with 17 bases between. CDR3 in amino acids: CATSSPLVVGYTF. CDR3 in DNA: TGTGCCACCTCCTCGCCCCTTGTCGTTGGCTACACCTTC.

This clonotype was observed at least ten times. The genes are TRBV7-2 and TRBJ2-3, with 9 positions matching TRBD2. The CDR3 is 15 amino acids. Trimming removed 2 bases from V and 4 bases from J; junction bases left unmatched: 4. Per the germline V gene, CDR1 is SGHTA and CDR2 is FQGNSA. CDR3 residues: CASSLRGGAPDTQYF. The CDR3 DNA is TGTGCCAGCAGCTTACGCGGGGGGGCGCCAGATACGCAGTATTTT.

The rearrangement joins TRBV6-2 or TRBV6-3 to TRBJ2-5; the match to TRBD1 covers 9 bases. The CDR3 contains 16 residues. CDR1 is MNHEY and CDR2 is SVGEGT in the germline V gene. With V trimmed by 6 bases and J by 4 bases, 12 bases remained unmatched. CDR3 residues: CASRISGTGFRETQYF. CDR3 nucleotide sequence: TGTGCCAGCAGGATCTCCGGGACAGGGTTCAGAGAGACCCAGTACTTC.

This clonotype was seen many times. The J gene is TRBJ2-3, the V gene TRBV3-1; D unclear. V lost 6 bases, J lost 4 bases, and 8 bases lay in between. The germline V gene has CDR1 LGHDT and CDR2 YNNKEL (reference sequence). The length of the CDR3 is 12 residues. CDR3 bases: TGTGCCAGCAGGTCTAAGGCAGATACGCAGTATTTT. Translation: CASRSKADTQYF.

The rearrangement uses TRBV18 and TRBJ2-5; tentatively, D is TRBD1 (5 bases). CDR1 is KGHSH and CDR2 is LQKENI in the germline V gene. Trimming cost V 0 bases and J 1 base, with 9 bases left between them. This CDR3 is 15 amino acids long. This CDR3 is CASSPPAGPQETQYF. The CDR3 DNA is TGTGCCAGCTCACCACCAGCAGGGCCCCAAGAGACCCAGTACTTC. Variable domain in full (rest from reference TRBV18 and TRBJ2-5): NAGVMQNPRHLVRRRGQEARLRCSPMKGHSHVYWYRQLPEEGLKFMVYLQKENIIDESGMPKERFSAEFPKEGPSILRIQQVVRGDSAAYFCASSPPAGPQETQYFGPGTRLLVL.

This clonotype was observed many times. CDR3 in DNA: TGTGCCAGCAGCCCTGGACAGGGGGACCAAGAGACCCAGTACTTC. Its protein product is CASSPGQGDQETQYF. The chain joins TRBV6-2 or TRBV6-3 to TRBJ2-5, with TRBD1 identical over 10 bases. After removal of 6 bases from V and 0 bases from J, the junction contained 4 bases not matched to a gene. This CDR3 comprises 15 residues. Germline loops: CDR1 MNHEY, CDR2 SVGEGT.

The V gene is TRBV4-3, the J gene TRBJ2-5; 13 bases line up with TRBD2. The CDR3 length is 20 residues. The germline V gene encodes CDR1 LGHNA and CDR2 YSLEER. V dropped 0 bases and J dropped 2; count of bases not matched to a gene: 12. The CDR3 loop is CASSQDGGLAGRGTQETQYF. For the CDR3, the DNA is TGCGCCAGCAGCCAAGACGGGGGACTAGCGGGAAGGGGTACTCAAGAGACCCAGTACTTC.

This clonotype came up a few times. This chain uses TRBV5-1 with TRBJ2-2; D might be TRBD1 (6 bases). V was trimmed by 0 bases and J by 12 bases, leaving 27 bases between them. From germline, CDR1 is SGHRS and CDR2 YFSETQ. The CDR3 spans 18 residues. The CDR3 region is CASSLGPFGTGTMGKLFF. Written as DNA, the CDR3 is TGCGCCAGCAGCTTGGGGCCGTTCGGAACAGGGACGATGGGGAAGCTGTTTTTT.

Notes on this clonotype: Relative to the germline gene, one junction end is altered; a read error may explain this. The chain has TRBV20-1 and TRBJ2-7; TRBD2 matches at 8 bases. The CDR3 loop spans 19 amino acids. Germline assignment: CDR1 DFQATT and CDR2 SNEGSKA (reference sequence). In DNA, the CDR3 is TGCTGTGCTAGAGATCCTAGTAAGATACTAGCGGCCATGAATTACGAGCAGTACTTC. Encoded protein: CCARDPSKILAAMNYEQYF.

The chain recombines TRBV19 with TRBJ2-1, with 7 bases identical to TRBD1. The J segment lost 2 bases and the V segment lost 9 bases, leaving 13 bases of the junction unmatched. The CDR3 totals 16 residues. The germline V gene encodes CDR1 LNHDA and CDR2 SQIVND (reference sequence). CDR3 amino acids: CASRDSSLRAYNEQFF. The CDR3 nucleotides read TGTGCCAGCCGGGACAGTTCCTTGAGGGCCTACAATGAGCAGTTCTTC.

As regards this clonotype: It may be a read error: a sequence one base away is much more abundant. V and J are TRBV7-3 and TRBJ2-2, with a tentative D call TRBD1 (6 bases). Germline V gives CDR1 SGHTA, CDR2 FQGTGA. The length of the CDR3 is 14 residues. The CDR3 reads CSSSSEGTTGELFF. The CDR3 DNA is TGTTCCAGCAGCTCTGAGGGGACAACCGGGGAGCTGTTTTTT.

The rearrangement joins TRBV7-9 to TRBJ2-1, with D uncertain. Trimming stripped 5 bases from V and 2 bases from J, with 16 bases between. Looked up from germline, CDR1 is SEHNR and CDR2 is FQNEAQ (reference sequence). The CDR3 is 16 amino acids. CDR3 residues: CASSGRLSPTYNEQFF. The CDR3 nucleotides are TGTGCCAGCAGCGGCCGTCTGAGCCCCACCTACAATGAGCAGTTCTTC.

This clonotype was recorded a few times. The rearrangement uses TRBV10-3 and TRBJ2-5; 8 bases align to TRBD2. Trimming took 4 bases from V and 4 from J; bases not matched to a gene: 14. The CDR3 spans 17 residues. Germline V gene lookup returns CDR1 ENHRY and CDR2 SYGVKD. The CDR3 coding sequence is TGTGCCATCAGTGCCCATAGCGGGGTGGGGGCTGGAGAGACCCAGTACTTC. It codes for CAISAHSGVGAGETQYF.

The rearrangement links TRBV4-1 to TRBJ2-1, with 9 nucleotides matching TRBD2. CDR1 and CDR2 from the germline V gene are MGHRA and YSYEKL. The CDR3 is 15 amino acids. The J segment lost 9 bases and the V segment lost 4 bases, leaving 10 bases of the junction unmatched. CDR3 sequence: CASSLEGREGGEQFF. The CDR3 DNA reads as TGCGCCAGCAGCCTTGAAGGGCGGGAGGGAGGTGAGCAGTTCTTC.

The chain links TRBV7-9 to TRBJ1-2; 10 bases map to TRBD1. V trimming: 4 bases; J trimming: 8 bases; junction bases outside the gene matches: 16. CDR1 is SEHNR and CDR2 is FQNEAQ in the germline V gene (reference sequence). This CDR3 contains 17 residues. CDR3 sequence (DNA): TGTGCCAGCAGCTATTTCCCCCCCGCGGACAGGGGGATCGGCTACACCTTC. Amino acid sequence: CASSYFPPADRGIGYTF.

This clonotype was recorded a few times. This chain links TRBV7-9 with TRBJ2-5, with D hard to call. This CDR3 has 16 residues. Looked up from germline, CDR1 is SEHNR and CDR2 is FQNEAQ (reference sequence). Between the trimmed V and J ends, which lost 1 base and 0 bases, there was a span of 12 bases. The CDR3 bases are TGTGCCAGCAGCTTAGTAGGTCTCTTGGACCAAGAGACCCAGTACTTC. It is translated as CASSLVGLLDQETQYF.

This clonotype was observed a handful of times. This chain links TRBV7-9 with TRBJ2-7, with 11 nucleotides matching TRBD2. The germline CDR1 and CDR2 sequences are SEHNR and FQNEAQ (reference sequence). This CDR3 spans 16 amino acids. V lost 4 bases to trimming and J lost 2 bases; unmatched junction nucleotides: 7. The CDR3 spells CASSSGGTSGAYEQYF. CDR3 nucleotides: TGTGCCAGCAGCTCGGGTGGGACTAGCGGAGCCTACGAGCAGTACTTC.